These 18 T cell receptor beta chains originate from one sample sequenced in a study of T cell changes during pregnancy in multiple sclerosis. The data were produced by immunoSEQ multiplex PCR, yet TCRdb's version contains in-frame clones alone and is incomplete. The sample carries 48,000 or so clones, nearly 95% recorded once. The sequencing here drew on CD4+ T cells from peripheral blood mononuclear cells, taken in the first trimester of pregnancy. The receptors originated from a female donor with multiple sclerosis, enrolled in a pregnancy study.

This sequence joins TRBV5-1 and TRBJ1-5; D is ambiguous. In germline, CDR1 is SGHRS, CDR2 YFSETQ. Deletions cut 0 bases from V and 3 bases from J, with 4 bases between. This CDR3 contains 13 residues. In DNA, the CDR3 is TGCGCCAGCAGCTTGGACACCAATCAGCCCCAGCATTTT. This codes for CASSLDTNQPQHF.

The V and J genes are TRBV14 and TRBJ2-7, with TRBD1 matching over 7 bases. V was clipped by 5 bases and J by 7 bases; unmatched bases: 11. The germline V gene encodes CDR1 SGHDN and CDR2 FVKESK. The CDR3 extends over 14 amino acids. The CDR3 DNA is TGTGCCAGCAGCTTACGACAGGGTTTATATGAGCAGTACTTC. This sequence encodes CASSLRQGLYEQYF.

This chain uses TRBV27 with TRBJ2-1; tentatively, D is TRBD2 (6 bases). CDR1 and CDR2 from the germline V gene are MNHEY and SMNVEV (reference sequence). The CDR3 sequence is 12 residues long. V was cut by 4 bases and J by 12 bases, with 13 bases left in between. The CDR3 region is CASSSVAAGQFF. DNA for the CDR3: TGTGCCAGCAGTTCAGTAGCGGCGGGGCAGTTCTTC.

The rearrangement links TRBV2 to TRBJ1-3; D gene unclear. CDR1 is SNHLY and CDR2 is FYNNEI in the germline V gene. V lost 8 bases and J 0 bases, leaving 11 bases between the germline ends. The CDR3 length is 14 residues. The CDR3 coding sequence is TGTGCCAGCGGAGGGTGGGGCTCTGGAAACACCATATATTTT. Translated, it gives CASGGWGSGNTIYF.

The chain uses TRBV6-6 and TRBJ2-3; perhaps TRBD1 as D (6 bases). There are 16 residues in the CDR3. Trimming removed 3 bases from V and 0 bases from J, with 13 bases in between. The V gene's germline CDR1 is MNHNY and CDR2 SVGAGI (reference sequence). The CDR3 reads CASSYLRGSSTDTQYF. The CDR3 DNA sequence: TGTGCCAGCAGTTATCTCAGGGGCTCTAGCACAGATACGCAGTATTTT.

This chain links TRBV29-1 with TRBJ2-3; 7 bases match TRBD2. Trimming removed 7 bases from V and 0 bases from J; junction bases left unmatched: 10. CDR1 and CDR2 from the germline V gene are SQVTM and ANQGSEA. The CDR3 contains 15 residues. This CDR3 is CSGRLADPSTDTQYF. CDR3 sequence (DNA): TGCAGCGGGAGGCTAGCGGATCCTAGCACAGATACGCAGTATTTT.

This clone has a single count. This rearrangement joins TRBV7-3 to TRBJ2-1; 8 bases are a match to TRBD2. Germline-derived CDR1 and CDR2 are SGHTA and FQGTGA. V was pared by 2 bases and J by 3 bases, with 3 bases of the junction left unmatched. The CDR3 extends over 15 amino acids. CDR3 nucleotides: TGTGCCAGCAGCTTACTCGGGACTAGCTACAATGAGCAGTTCTTC. This gives the protein CASSLLGTSYNEQFF.

J is TRBJ1-2 and V is TRBV7-9; D gene ambiguous. Looked up from germline, CDR1 is SEHNR and CDR2 is FQNEAQ (reference sequence). There are 15 residues in the CDR3. V gave up 1 base and J gave up 2 bases, with 11 bases separating them. CDR3 coding DNA: TGTGCCAGCAGCTTAGGGTCCTCAGGAAACTATGGCTACACCTTC. Translating gives CASSLGSSGNYGYTF.

The V gene is TRBV18, the J gene TRBJ2-3; D gene unclear. Between the trimmed V and J ends, which lost 1 base and 0 bases, there was a span of 8 bases. Germline V CDR1 and CDR2: KGHSH, LQKENI. The CDR3 spans 15 residues. The CDR3 sequence: CASSPLDASTDTQYF. The DNA of the CDR3 is TGTGCCAGCTCACCACTAGATGCTAGCACAGATACGCAGTATTTT.

The chain couples TRBV7-9 to TRBJ2-3, with D uncertain. The germline V gene encodes CDR1 SEHNR and CDR2 FQNEAQ (reference sequence). There are 15 residues in the CDR3. Trimming cost V 5 bases and J 6 bases, with 18 bases left between them. The CDR3 spells CASSLHDWAQDTQYF. The DNA for the CDR3 is TGTGCCAGCAGCCTCCACGATTGGGCCCAGGATACGCAGTATTTT.

This clone occurred a few times. The genes are TRBV19 and TRBJ2-2; TRBD2 matches at 15 bases. CDR3 size: 17 residues. CDR1 LNHDA and CDR2 SQIVND come from the germline V gene (reference sequence). V was pared by 6 bases and J by 0 bases, with 2 bases of the junction left unmatched. CDR3 nucleotides: TGTGCCAGTAGGGGACTAGCGGGGGGCGCGAACACCGGGGAGCTGTTTTTT. This sequence encodes CASRGLAGGANTGELFF.

The rearrangement uses TRBV14 and TRBJ1-1; tentative D call: TRBD1 (5 bases). The CDR3 consists of 16 residues. The germline CDR1 and CDR2 sequences are SGHDN and FVKESK. Between the trimmed V and J ends, which lost 4 bases and 1 base, there was a span of 16 bases. The CDR3 nucleotides are TGTGCCAGCAGCCCCTCTGGTCGGGGGTGGAACACTGAAGCTTTCTTT. Translation gives CASSPSGRGWNTEAFF.

This chain links TRBV6-1 with TRBJ1-1; D is ambiguous. Germline V gene data show CDR1 as MNHNS and CDR2 as SASEGT. Trimming took 6 bases from V and 1 from J, leaving 12 bases between them. CDR3 length equals 14 residues. DNA for the CDR3: TGTGCCAGCAGCGCCCTCTCGGGGAACACTGAAGCTTTCTTT. It encodes CASSALSGNTEAFF.

The chain uses TRBV5-4 and TRBJ2-1; the D is unclear. This CDR3 has 13 amino acids. V lost 0 bases to trimming and J lost 8 bases, with 9 bases between them. The V gene's germline CDR1 is SGHNT and CDR2 YYREEE (reference sequence). The CDR3 sequence is CASSLVSKDEQFF. CDR3 DNA: TGTGCCAGCAGCTTGGTCTCTAAAGATGAGCAGTTCTTC.

The chain links TRBV27 to TRBJ2-7; 9 bases are a match to TRBD1. Trimming took 3 bases from V and 5 from J; bases not matched to a gene: 8. The CDR3 sequence is 15 residues long. Germline CDR1 and CDR2: MNHEY and SMNVEV (reference sequence). The CDR3 loop is CASSFRYRGPHEQYF. DNA for the CDR3: TGTGCCAGCAGTTTTAGGTACAGGGGGCCTCACGAGCAGTACTTC.

The CDR3 sequence: CASSPGLAALGELFF. The CDR3 coding sequence is TGTGCCAGCTCACCGGGACTAGCAGCCCTCGGGGAGCTGTTTTTT. This rearrangement joins TRBV18 to TRBJ2-2; 9 bases agree with TRBD2. The germline V gene encodes CDR1 KGHSH and CDR2 LQKENI. V lost 3 bases to trimming and J lost 7 bases; unmatched junction nucleotides: 6. The CDR3 spans 15 residues.

This rearrangement joins TRBV5-4 to TRBJ2-2; TRBD2 agrees at 8 bases. Germline V gives CDR1 SGHNT, CDR2 YYREEE (reference sequence). Trimming removed 4 bases from V and 5 bases from J; junction bases left unmatched: 13. The CDR3 totals 17 residues. In DNA form, the CDR3 reads TGTGCCAGCAGCGCCCGTTTGGCGGGGGGCCCGACCGGGGAGCTGTTTTTT. Translated, it gives CASSARLAGGPTGELFF.

The rearrangement joins TRBV6-4 to TRBJ1-5; 7 bases align to TRBD1. The CDR3 runs 13 residues. CDR1 MRHNA and CDR2 SNTAGT come from the germline V gene. The J segment lost 7 bases and the V segment lost 7 bases, leaving 7 bases of the junction unmatched. The CDR3 bases are TGTGCCAGCACCGAGGGACAGCAACAGCCCCAGCATTTT. Translating gives CASTEGQQQPQHF.